This T cell receptor (beta chain) was recorded in a study of blood T cells in healthy people across ages. Study outcomes and limitations: Older individuals had lower TCR beta diversity per million T cells (the decline was roughly linear).

To note about this clonotype: Its antigen is as yet unknown.

It was approximately 10 milliliters of peripheral blood that were drawn from each donor. Using a J-beta primer mix together with a sample-barcoded 5' primer, a second PCR was run for roughly 6 to 12 cycles. TCRdb itself ran the 5' RACE reads through MiXCR, one entry per CDR3 protein. The sample contains a few hundred thousand distinct CDR3 sequences, around 27% of which appear only once. The V gene end was trimmed by 6 bases and the J gene end by 3 bases; junction bases not matched to a gene: 7. The CDR3 covers 14 residues. Germline loops: CDR1 SQVTM, CDR2 ANQGSEA. The specimen was blood. This receptor was identified in a woman between 65 and 79 years old in good health. This chain connects TRBV29-1 to TRBJ2-3, with 9 bases lining up with TRBD2. CDR3 region: CSVDRSGRTDTQYF. The CDR3 bases are TGCAGCGTAGATCGTAGCGGGAGAACAGATACGCAGTATTTT.